Sequencing of this T cell receptor (beta chain) was carried out in a study of human T cells and chemical hapten exposure (dated by TCRdb to 2020 to 2022). About the full investigation: Libraries were pooled for sequencing, and per-sample TCR yields varied mainly because of small differences in library volumes within the pool. The study tracked peripheral blood TCR repertoire changes in vivo during primary and secondary sensitization to the hapten diphenylcyclopropenone (DPC) in alopecia patients. For every blood RNA sample, sequencing covered both the TCR alpha and TCR beta chains. What the authors observed across the whole study: No change with DPC sensitization was found in the number of TCRs above 1 in 1000 frequency, and no evidence of global repertoire structure alterations was found. Repeated subsampling changed both the strength of the expansion versus patch-test correlation and the threshold at which the correlation became significant.

In light of the paper, this sample's time point label describes: healthy volunteer bleed at 2 weeks. Total RNA was extracted from unfractionated whole blood collected in Tempus Blood RNA tubes. A few healthy volunteers acted as controls for TCR sequencing and had blood drawn at day 0, 2 weeks and 6 weeks. Trimming takes 2 bases from V and 7 bases from J, and the germline ends sit 11 bases apart. Taken from the germline V gene (reference sequence), the CDR1 and CDR2 loops are SEHNR and FQNEAQ. Taken from cysteine to phenylalanine, the CDR3 has 14 residues. Only the CDR3 portion is preserved as DNA: 42 bases, with reading frame beginning at the first base. Library prep was done by RACE. TCRdb shows the sequencer as NextSeq 500. During library preparation, unique molecular identifiers were attached to individual cDNA molecules so that TCRs could be counted in a quantitative, reproducible way. Regarding the original processing steps: The median number of TCRs per sample was roughly 98,000, ranging from roughly 23,224 to 700,000. The Decombinator software suite was used to annotate V, J and CDR3 in the TCR reads. Every sample was subsampled to the same number of TCRs (28,000) for the PS versus PT1 abundance plots. TCRs were defined as expanded if absent before sensitization and observed at least eight times at the 2-week time point. The raw public reads went through TCRdb reprocessing: fastp at Q25, MiXCR clone calling, in-frame beta chains kept. Records with the same CDR3 protein are collapsed into one entry carrying the most frequent genes and DNA. TCRdb, not the authors, supplied the V and J calls. For this sample the table gives some 120,000 distinct CDR3 sequences, of which approximately 8.3% were detected only once. The top ten constitute about 2% of the sample.

To note about this clonotype: Its binding antigen is unknown. One base away there is no much larger clone; base qualities are not given.

The chain employs TRBV7-9 and TRBJ1-4; the D gene is unclear. The TCR sequence derives from a male donor in good health. Some clones in this sample may be carry-over from other donors' samples. The specimen was whole blood. At the DNA level, the sequence is TGTGCCAGCAGCTTATTTGCGACGACTGAAAAACTGTTTTTT. The resulting protein is CASSLFATTEKLFF.